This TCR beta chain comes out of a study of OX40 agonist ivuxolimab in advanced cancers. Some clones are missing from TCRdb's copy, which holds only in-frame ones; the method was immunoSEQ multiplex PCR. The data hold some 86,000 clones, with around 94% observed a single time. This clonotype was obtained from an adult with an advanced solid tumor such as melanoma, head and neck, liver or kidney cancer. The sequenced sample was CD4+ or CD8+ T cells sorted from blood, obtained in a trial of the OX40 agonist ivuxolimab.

CDR3 sequence: CASSLWDSSGANVLTF. In DNA form, the CDR3 reads TGTGCCAGCAGTTTATGGGACAGCTCTGGGGCCAACGTCCTGACTTTC. This chain uses TRBV28 with TRBJ2-6, with D possibly matching TRBD1 (6 bases). Germline V lookup: CDR1 MDHEN, CDR2 SYDVKM. V shed 0 bases and J shed 0 bases, with 6 bases lying between them. This CDR3 is 16 amino acids long.